The clone carrying this T cell receptor (beta chain) was seen only a few times. The antigen is unknown. Germline values: CDR1 DFQATT, CDR2 SNEGSKA (reference sequence). The CDR3 consists of 14 residues. Combining a sample-barcoded 5' primer with a J-beta primer mix, a second PCR ran for roughly 6 to 12 cycles. TCRdb fed the 5' RACE reads into MiXCR, producing one record per CDR3 protein. In the table there are about 2 million distinct CDR3 sequences, around half of which are singletons. The data stem from a study of blood T cells in healthy people across ages. Overall study results and limits: In long-lived donors, naive CD4+ cell counts and diversity exceeded those of aged donors. Per-million-T-cell TCR beta diversity fell roughly linearly with age. Donor CMV infection status was unknown, possibly confounding age-related changes in expanded clonotypes.

Sequencing was carried out using blood. This TCR derives from a woman aged 40 to 49 in good health. The chain employs TRBV20-1 and TRBJ2-5; 10 positions match TRBD1. TRBJ2-7 matches the DNA end more closely, so the J call is doubtful. DNA of the CDR3: TGCAGTGCTTGGTGGGACAGGGGCGCCTACGAGCAGTACTTC. Amino acids: CSAWWDRGAYEQYF.